Listed here are 10 T cell receptor beta chains from one sample, sequenced in a study of blood T cell repertoires in COVID-19. Libraries were prepared by immunoSEQ multiplex PCR; TCRdb keeps only in-frame clonotypes and omits some of them. The data hold around 190,000 clones, with around nine tenths observed a single time. Sequences were obtained from peripheral blood. These receptors all come from a man aged 18 to 30 with active or convalescent COVID-19.

The rearrangement uses TRBV2 and TRBJ1-6, with 7 bases that match TRBD1. J was trimmed by 4 bases and V by 11 bases; bases with no gene match: 8. This CDR3 spans 14 amino acids. The germline gives CDR1 SNHLY, CDR2 FYNNEI. CDR3 amino acids: CASRRDRYNSPLHF. The CDR3 DNA follows: TGTGCCTCCCGGAGGGACAGATATAATTCACCCCTCCACTTT.

The chain has TRBV2 and TRBJ1-6, with a tentative D call TRBD1 (5 bases). Germline values: CDR1 SNHLY, CDR2 FYNNEI. There are 13 residues in the CDR3. V was trimmed by 7 bases and J by 8 bases, leaving 12 bases between them. Here the CDR3 reads CASTAGGYSPLHF. CDR3 bases: TGTGCCAGCACGGCGGGGGGTTATTCACCCCTCCACTTT.

This sequence joins TRBV18 and TRBJ2-5; 7 bases are shared with TRBD2. CDR3 length equals 14 residues. V shed 2 bases, J shed 4 bases, and the junction held 4 bases outside the gene matches. CDR1 is KGHSH, CDR2 LQKENI, per germline. The CDR3 DNA reads TGTGCCAGCTCACCAGCATCGGGGGGAGAGACCCAGTACTTC. Residues: CASSPASGGETQYF.

The chain's CDR3 is CASSAGESSYNEQFF. The CDR3, as DNA: TGTGCCAGCAGTGCAGGGGAATCCTCCTACAATGAGCAGTTCTTC. The chain is built from TRBV6-6 and TRBJ2-1; tentative D call: TRBD1 (6 bases). The CDR3 is made up of 15 amino acids. V was pared by 5 bases and J by 0 bases, with 11 bases between. CDR1 and CDR2 (germline): MNHNY, SVGAGI (reference sequence).

This clone was detected once. This chain uses TRBV12-5 with TRBJ1-6; D is perhaps TRBD1 (5 bases). There are 13 residues in the CDR3. CDR1 and CDR2 (germline): LGHNT, FRNRAP. Trimming took 9 bases from V and 12 from J, leaving 18 bases between them. The CDR3 sequence: CASRSQGRGPLHF. The DNA of the CDR3 is TGTGCTAGCAGGAGTCAGGGTAGAGGACCCCTCCACTTT.

The chain combines TRBV5-4 with TRBJ1-1; unclear D gene. Between the trimmed V and J ends, which lost 2 bases and 1 base, there was a span of 6 bases. This CDR3 contains 13 residues. The germline CDR1 and CDR2 sequences are SGHNT and YYREEE (reference sequence). CDR3 in amino acids: CASSLQRNTEAFF. The CDR3 DNA reads as TGTGCCAGCAGCTTACAGAGGAACACTGAAGCTTTCTTT.

This clone was observed a handful of times. This chain uses TRBV5-6 with TRBJ1-2; unclear D gene. V dropped 1 base and J dropped 8 bases, with 15 bases sitting between them. This CDR3 region has 14 residues. Germline CDR1 reads SGHDT; CDR2 reads YYEEEE. This CDR3 reads CASSLPDGKVGYTF. Here the CDR3 DNA reads TGTGCCAGCAGCTTGCCGGACGGGAAGGTAGGCTACACCTTC.

The chain's CDR3 is CASSANERGGWFF. CDR3 nucleotides: TGTGCCAGCAGTGCGAATGAGCGGGGGGGTTGGTTCTTC. The J gene is TRBJ2-1, the V gene TRBV2; 10 bases agree with TRBD2. Germline CDR1 and CDR2: SNHLY and FYNNEI. V lost 4 bases and J lost 15; bases outside the gene matches: 9. The CDR3 is 13 residues long.

CDR3 sequence (DNA): TGTGCCAGCAGCCGGAGGTACGAAGCTTTCTTT. This sequence encodes CASSRRYEAFF. This chain joins TRBV12-3 or TRBV12-4 and TRBJ1-1; no firm D call. Trimming left V 6 bases short and J 8 bases short, with 10 bases between. The CDR3 is made up of 11 amino acids.

The table lists this clone with a count of one. The rearrangement uses TRBV5-1 and TRBJ1-1; weak D call: TRBD1 (5 bases). Germline-derived CDR1 and CDR2 are SGHRS and YFSETQ. The CDR3 is 12 residues long. Trimming stripped 1 base from V and 7 bases from J, with 8 bases between. In DNA form, the CDR3 reads TGCGCCAGCAGCTTGAGAGACAGTGAAGCTTTCTTT. This translates into CASSLRDSEAFF.